Included here is one T cell receptor beta chain sequence, with context. It has no known antigen specificity. No quality values exist for individual bases; no much larger clone is one base distant. These data originate in a study of T cells in localized non-small cell lung cancer (dated by TCRdb to 2020 to 2021). Looking at the study overall: T cell repertoires of some 240 early-stage NSCLC patients were analyzed, with tumors being compared against uninvolved tumor-adjacent lungs. The cohort was made up of around 250 treatment-naive NSCLC patients whose localized lung tumors had been resected. A mean age of around 66 years was recorded for the NSCLC patients, of whom 129 were male and around 100 were female. The full study reports these points: Since the design was exploratory, TCR variables were selected using unadjusted p-values with no false-discovery rate correction. A median of 57 of the top 100 tumor clones were detected in paired uninvolved adjacent lung, and 28 of these tumor clones were also found among the top 100 clones of the paired uninvolved adjacent lung. Because multi-region tumor sequencing was not done, intratumor heterogeneity could not be ruled out. Uninvolved tumor-adjacent lung showed the highest T cell clonality, higher than tumor, which suggests more focused antigenic responses in the uninvolved tumor-adjacent lung. Higher T cell density in blood was associated with longer overall survival, whereas higher clonality in adjacent lung was associated with shorter survival.

The germline V gene gives CDR1 as SGHRS and CDR2 as YFSETQ. The germline ends are 11 bases apart after V is trimmed by 2 bases and J by 0 bases. CDR3 length: 16 amino acids, cysteine to phenylalanine. Here the CDR3 DNA is all that survives: 48 bases in frame from base 1. At diagnosis, peripheral blood, uninvolved tumor-adjacent lung and tumor were collected and were preserved as a mix of fresh-frozen and FFPE material. For TCR repertoire profiling, blood samples were analyzed in the form of peripheral blood mononuclear cells. TCR beta CDR3 regions were sequenced from DNA using the immunoSEQ Assay. For the original study's pipeline: T cell density was computed as TCR beta template counts normalized to usable DNA estimated by amplifying housekeeping genes. The preseqR package was used to estimate richness by extrapolating to 400,000 templates for PBMC samples and to 120,000 templates for tissue samples. Clonality was calculated as one minus Pielou's evenness. To identify tissue-enriched TCRs, differential abundance testing was run on productive amino-acid clonotypes with a minimum total count of 5 and an alpha of 0.1. The Jaccard Index and the Morisita Overlap Index were used to measure repertoire overlap between compartments. GLIPH clustered TCR beta CDR3s with public tetramer-defined viral CDR3s; viral motifs required at least three viral sequences plus V-gene enrichment. Here the immuneACCESS table is served through TCRdb, limited to in-frame sequences with V and J called. Missing clones are a known gap in these copies; in checked studies unresolved V genes cover under half, and the rest lacks a known reason. That table gives V, J and clone size, and the DNA gave D and trimming. This sample lists tens of thousands of clones; approximately 86% were detected once. The leading ten clones occupy 15% of the sample.

The sequence was collected from a man aged 35-69 years with stage I squamous cell lung carcinoma. The sequenced sample was peripheral blood, obtained before any cancer treatment. The chain is encoded by TRBV5-1 joined to TRBJ2-2; no D segment can be confidently identified. DNA sequence: TGCGCCAGCAGCTTCGTGGCACAGTCGAACACCGGGGAGCTGTTTTTT. It specifies CASSFVAQSNTGELFF.